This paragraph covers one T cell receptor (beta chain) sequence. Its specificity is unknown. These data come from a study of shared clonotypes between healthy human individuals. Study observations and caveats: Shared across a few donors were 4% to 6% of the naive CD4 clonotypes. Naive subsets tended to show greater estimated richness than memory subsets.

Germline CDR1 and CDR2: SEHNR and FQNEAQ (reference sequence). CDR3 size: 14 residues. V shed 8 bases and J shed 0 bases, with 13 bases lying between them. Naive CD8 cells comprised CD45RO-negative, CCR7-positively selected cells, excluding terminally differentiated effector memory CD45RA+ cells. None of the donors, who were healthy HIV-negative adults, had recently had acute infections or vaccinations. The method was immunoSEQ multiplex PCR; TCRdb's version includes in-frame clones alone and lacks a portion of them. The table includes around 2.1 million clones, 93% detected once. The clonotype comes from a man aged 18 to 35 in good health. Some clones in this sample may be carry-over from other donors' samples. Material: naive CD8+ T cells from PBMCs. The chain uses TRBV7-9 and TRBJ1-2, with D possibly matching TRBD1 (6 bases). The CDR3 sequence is CASSQGLANYGYTF. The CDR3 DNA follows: TGTGCCAGCTCTCAGGGGCTAGCTAACTATGGCTACACCTTC.